One sample yielded the 23 T cell receptor beta chains listed below, sequenced in a study of molecular identifiers for immune sequencing clone quantification. TCRdb re-analysed the PCR reads in MiXCR, keeping a single row per CDR3 protein. The sample includes 80,000 to 100,000 distinct CDR3 sequences, 20% to 30% of them seen just once. The specimen was naive CD8+ T cells from blood, with Jurkat cell RNA spiked in. The subset denotes: FACS-sorted CD8+CD4-CCR7+CD45RA+ naive T cells. The receptors originated from a human donor in good health. Some libraries in this study had Jurkat cell RNA spiked in.

This clonotype has a count of ten or more. J is TRBJ2-3 and V is TRBV6-2 or TRBV6-3; D gene ambiguous. Germline V gene sequence: CDR1 MNHEY, CDR2 SVGEGT. The CDR3 runs 14 residues. Trimming cost V 1 base and J 6 bases, with 11 bases left between them. CDR3 in amino acids: CASSYFVDSDTQYF. The CDR3 nucleotides are TGTGCCAGCAGTTACTTTGTTGATTCGGATACGCAGTATTTT.

V and J are TRBV12-3 or TRBV12-4 and TRBJ2-3, with D uncertain. This CDR3 is built from 13 residues. Between the trimmed V and J ends, which lost 1 base and 6 bases, there was a span of 8 bases. Here the CDR3 DNA reads TGTGCCAGCAGTTTAGGCTCATCGGATACGCAGTATTTT. It codes for CASSLGSSDTQYF.

Concerning this clonotype: One end of the junction is discordant with germline, which a read error may explain. V is TRBV4-3 and J is TRBJ2-7; no reliable D call. The CDR3 runs 14 residues. The germline V gene has CDR1 LGHNA and CDR2 YSLEER. Written as DNA, the CDR3 is TGCGCCAGCAGCCAGTGGCAGTGTGCGAGCGAGGAGTACTTC. Its translation: CASSQWQCASEEYF.

The count of this clonotype is one. A much larger clonotype is one base distant, so this may be a read error. The chain is built from TRBV19 and TRBJ2-7; D possibly corresponds to TRBD2 (5 bases). Germline CDR1 LNHDA, CDR2 SQIVND (reference sequence). This CDR3 contains 14 residues. CDR3: CASSPMGSSYDQYF. CDR3 DNA: TGTGCCAGTAGTCCGATGGGGAGCTCCTACGATCAGTACTTC.

Note on this clonotype: A much larger clone lies a single base off, so this may be a read error. In DNA form, the CDR3 reads TGTGCCAGTAGACGCAGGTACCAAGAGACCCAGTACTTC. It translates to CASRRRYQETQYF. This sequence joins TRBV19 and TRBJ2-5; D not certain. V was clipped by 6 bases and J by 0 bases, with 8 bases between them. CDR1 is LNHDA and CDR2 is SQIVND in the germline V gene (reference sequence). The length of the CDR3 is 13 residues. Complete variable domain (other parts from reference TRBV19 and TRBJ2-5): DGGITQSPKYLFRKEGQNVTLSCEQNLNHDAMYWYRQDPGQGLRLIYYSQIVNDFQKGDIAEGYSVSREKKESFPLTVTSAQKNPTAFYLCASRRRYQETQYFGPGTRLLVL.

This clonotype was counted between two and nine times. The genes are TRBV6-6 and TRBJ1-1, with 8 bases aligning to TRBD1. The CDR3 contains 15 residues. CDR1 and CDR2 from the germline V gene are MNHNY and SVGAGI (reference sequence). V trimming: 0 bases; J trimming: 0 bases; junction bases outside the gene matches: 0. The CDR3 reads CASSYSTGVNTEAFF. CDR3 DNA sequence: TGTGCCAGCAGTTACTCGACAGGGGTGAACACTGAAGCTTTCTTT.

This clonotype was found a few times. The chain is built from TRBV28 and TRBJ2-2; no reliable D call. Germline assignment: CDR1 MDHEN and CDR2 SYDVKM. The CDR3 covers 16 residues. V was trimmed by 2 bases and J by 0 bases, leaving 10 bases between them. CDR3: CASSLTVSTNTGELFF. CDR3 coding DNA: TGTGCCAGCAGTTTAACCGTTTCAACGAACACCGGGGAGCTGTTTTTT.

This clonotype has just one count. V is TRBV12-5 and J is TRBJ1-4; D remains ambiguous. The CDR3 consists of 18 residues. The germline V gene encodes CDR1 LGHNT and CDR2 FRNRAP. V dropped 6 bases and J dropped 3 bases, with 23 bases sitting between them. For the CDR3, the DNA is TGTGCTAGTGGCCCGATGATACCCGGCCGGTGGGCTAATGAAAAACTGTTTTTT. Protein: CASGPMIPGRWANEKLFF.

The sample holds many counts of this clonotype. This rearrangement joins TRBV27 to TRBJ2-6; possible D gene TRBD1, 5 bases. Germline CDR1 reads MNHEY; CDR2 reads SMNVEV (reference sequence). The V end lost 0 bases, the J end lost 0 bases, and 6 bases lay between the germline ends. The CDR3 is made up of 16 amino acids. The CDR3 DNA is TGTGCCAGCAGTTTATCAGGGGTCTCTGGGGCCAACGTCCTGACTTTC. This translates into CASSLSGVSGANVLTF.

This clonotype occurred a few times. The chain joins TRBV27 to TRBJ2-7; D ambiguous. V shed 5 bases and J shed 0 bases, with 14 bases lying between them. Germline assignment: CDR1 MNHEY and CDR2 SMNVEV (reference sequence). This CDR3 has 15 amino acids. The CDR3 sequence is CASSPAHFSSYEQYF. CDR3 in DNA: TGTGCCAGCAGTCCGGCACACTTTAGCTCCTACGAGCAGTACTTC.

This clonotype occurred many times. CDR3: CASSPGLGREQYF. The CDR3 coding sequence is TGTGCCAGCAGCCCAGGACTCGGGCGGGAGCAGTACTTC. The chain has TRBV6-6 and TRBJ2-7, with D tentatively TRBD2 (5 bases). V was clipped by 6 bases and J by 7 bases, with 16 bases between them. CDR1 MNHNY and CDR2 SVGAGI come from the germline V gene (reference sequence). The CDR3 spans 13 residues.

This clonotype was observed many times. The chain links TRBV4-3 to TRBJ2-7, with 10 bases fitting TRBD1. With V trimmed by 0 bases and J by 3 bases, 2 bases remained unmatched. Germline V gives CDR1 LGHNA, CDR2 YSLEER. The CDR3 spans 15 residues. As DNA, the CDR3 is TGCGCCAGCAGCCAAGACCGGGACAGGGGCTACGAGCAGTACTTC. Amino acids: CASSQDRDRGYEQYF.

The table lists this clonotype with many counts. The gene calls are TRBV24-1 and TRBJ2-6; D tentatively fits TRBD1 or TRBD2 (5 bases each). CDR1 and CDR2 from the germline V gene are KGHDR and SFDVKD. The length of the CDR3 is 19 residues. V gave up 4 bases and J gave up 2 bases, with 20 bases separating them. DNA for the CDR3: TGTGCCACCAGTGACCCGACCTCCCCGGGGCCGGCTGGGGCCAACGTCCTGACTTTC. This codes for CATSDPTSPGPAGANVLTF.

Concerning this clonotype: This sequence may be a read error, since a much larger clone differs from it by one base. The chain joins TRBV5-4 to TRBJ2-1; D gene uncertain. The CDR3 consists of 11 residues. CDR1 SGHNT and CDR2 YYREEE come from the germline V gene (reference sequence). The V end lost 7 bases, the J end lost 9 bases, and 11 bases lay between the germline ends. CDR3 protein: CASGAYGEQFF. CDR3 nucleotides: TGTGCCAGCGGCGCGTATGGTGAGCAGTTCTTC.

The chain carries TRBV6-2 or TRBV6-3 and TRBJ2-7; D unresolved. Germline loops: CDR1 MNHEY, CDR2 SVGEGT. The CDR3 totals 11 residues. The CDR3, as DNA: TGTGTCAGTAGTTACTCCTACGAGCAGTACTTC. It codes for CVSSYSYEQYF.

This clonotype was seen ten or more times. The V call is TRBV7-9, the J call TRBJ1-4, with D unresolved. V gave up 5 bases and J gave up 8 bases, with 15 bases separating them. The CDR3 totals 14 residues. Germline V gene sequence: CDR1 SEHNR, CDR2 FQNEAQ (reference sequence). The CDR3 DNA follows: TGTGCCAGCAGCCCTGTCGGACTTGAGGAAAAACTGTTTTTT. Amino acid sequence: CASSPVGLEEKLFF.

V usage is TRBV27 and J usage is TRBJ2-7; 9 bases fit TRBD1. The CDR3 covers 14 residues. CDR1 MNHEY and CDR2 SMNVEV come from the germline V gene (reference sequence). V lost 1 base to trimming and J lost 4 bases; unmatched junction nucleotides: 2. CDR3 loop: CASSLWTGAYEQYF. The CDR3 bases are TGTGCCAGCAGTTTATGGACAGGGGCGTACGAGCAGTACTTC.

This clonotype was recorded at least ten times. The genes are TRBV4-1 and TRBJ2-3, with 13 bases identical to TRBD2. V dropped 3 bases and J dropped 5; count of bases not matched to a gene: 8. This CDR3 region has 17 residues. Germline lookup yields CDR1 MGHRA and CDR2 YSYEKL. The CDR3 DNA reads TGCGCCAGCAGCCAGGTCCAGGGACTAGCGGGACAAGATACGCAGTATTTT. Translated, it gives CASSQVQGLAGQDTQYF.

This clonotype came up many times. V is TRBV30 and J is TRBJ2-1, with 7 bases identical to TRBD2. Germline CDR1 reads GTSNPN; CDR2 reads SVGIG (reference sequence). CDR3 length equals 10 residues. The CDR3 sequence is CAVSGTEQFF. CDR3 sequence (DNA): TGTGCGGTGAGCGGGACGGAGCAGTTCTTC.

This chain links TRBV7-6 with TRBJ2-1; 13 bases line up with TRBD2. The CDR3 runs 17 residues. Germline CDR1 is SGHVS and CDR2 is FNYEAQ. The J segment lost 6 bases and the V segment lost 1 base, leaving 6 bases of the junction unmatched. The CDR3 loop reads CASSLERGLAGTNEQFF. CDR3 coding DNA: TGTGCCAGCAGCTTAGAGAGGGGACTAGCGGGAACCAATGAGCAGTTCTTC.

This clonotype has at least ten counts. The rearrangement joins TRBV27 to TRBJ2-7, with D possibly TRBD2 on 5 matching bases. Trimming cost V 2 bases and J 3 bases, with 17 bases left between them. Germline lookup yields CDR1 MNHEY and CDR2 SMNVEV (reference sequence). This CDR3 is built from 16 residues. The CDR3, as DNA: TGTGCCAGCAGTTTAAATACCGGCGGACTTTACTACGAGCAGTACTTC. This gives the protein CASSLNTGGLYYEQYF.

The rearrangement joins TRBV20-1 to TRBJ1-5; D ambiguous. This CDR3 is built from 14 residues. The germline V and J ends were trimmed by 4 bases and 0 bases, with 10 bases remaining between them. Germline V gene data show CDR1 as DFQATT and CDR2 as SNEGSKA (reference sequence). CDR3 nucleotides: TGCAGTGCTAAGGACGAGTATAGCAATCAGCCCCAGCATTTT. Its translation: CSAKDEYSNQPQHF.

This clonotype was recorded at least ten times. J is TRBJ2-7 and V is TRBV4-3, with TRBD2 identical over 12 bases. The CDR3 has 14 residues. V trimming: 4 bases; J trimming: 4 bases; junction bases outside the gene matches: 2. Germline CDR1 is LGHNA and CDR2 is YSLEER. The CDR3 region is CASSPGLAGYEQYF. The CDR3 DNA follows: TGCGCCAGCAGCCCCGGACTAGCGGGATACGAGCAGTACTTC.